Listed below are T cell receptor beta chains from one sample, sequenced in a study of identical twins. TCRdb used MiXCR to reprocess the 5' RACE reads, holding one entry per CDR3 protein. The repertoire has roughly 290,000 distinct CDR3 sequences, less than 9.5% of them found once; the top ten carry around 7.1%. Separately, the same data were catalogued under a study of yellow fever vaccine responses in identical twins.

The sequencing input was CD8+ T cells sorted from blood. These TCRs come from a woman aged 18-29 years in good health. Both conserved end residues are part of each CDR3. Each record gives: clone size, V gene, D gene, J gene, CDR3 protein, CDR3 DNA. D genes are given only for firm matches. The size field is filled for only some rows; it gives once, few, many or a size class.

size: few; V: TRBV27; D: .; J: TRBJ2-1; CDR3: CASTSVWAAYNEQFF; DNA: TGTGCCAGCACCTCCGTTTGGGCGGCCTACAATGAGCAGTTCTTC
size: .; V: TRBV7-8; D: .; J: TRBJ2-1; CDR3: CASSPPGTPGNEQFF; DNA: TGTGCCAGCAGCCCCCCGGGGACCCCGGGTAATGAGCAGTTCTTC
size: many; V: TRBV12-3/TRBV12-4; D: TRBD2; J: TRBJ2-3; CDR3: CASSFAGGTDTQYF; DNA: TGTGCCAGCAGTTTTGCGGGGGGCACAGATACGCAGTATTTT
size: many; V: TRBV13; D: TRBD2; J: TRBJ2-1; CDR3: CASSLGLAGDNEQFF; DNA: TGTGCCAGCAGCTTAGGACTAGCGGGGGACAATGAGCAGTTCTTC
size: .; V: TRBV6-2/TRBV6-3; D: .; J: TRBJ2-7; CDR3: CASSYLGQPYEQYF; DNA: TGTGCCAGCAGTTACCTGGGACAACCCTACGAGCAGTACTTC
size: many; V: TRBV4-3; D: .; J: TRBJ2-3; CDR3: CASSQLATDTQYF; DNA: TGCGCCAGCAGCCAACTCGCCACAGATACGCAGTATTTT
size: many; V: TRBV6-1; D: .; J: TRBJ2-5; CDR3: CASSPWQGQETQYF; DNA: TGTGCCAGCAGTCCTTGGCAGGGGCAAGAGACCCAGTACTTC
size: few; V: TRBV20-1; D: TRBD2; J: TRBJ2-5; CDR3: CSARWAGGIQETQYF; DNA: TGCAGTGCCCGCTGGGCGGGAGGGATCCAAGAGACCCAGTACTTC
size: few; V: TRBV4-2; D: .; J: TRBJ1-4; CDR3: CASSPAPREKLFF; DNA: TGTGCCAGCAGCCCAGCCCCACGGGAAAAACTGTTTTTT
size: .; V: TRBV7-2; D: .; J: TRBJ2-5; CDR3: CASSLSVEETQYF; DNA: TGTGCCAGCAGCTTATCGGTGGAAGAGACCCAGTACTTC
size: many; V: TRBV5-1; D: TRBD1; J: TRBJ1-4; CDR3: CASNRFGQGSTNEKLFF; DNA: TGCGCCAGCAACCGCTTCGGACAGGGATCAACTAATGAAAAACTGTTTTTT
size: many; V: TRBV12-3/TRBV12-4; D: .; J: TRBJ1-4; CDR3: CASSPRPHRGKEKLFF; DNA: TGTGCCAGCAGTCCACGGCCCCATCGAGGGAAGGAAAAACTGTTTTTT
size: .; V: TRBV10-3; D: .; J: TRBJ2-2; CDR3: CAIIRNPNTGELFF; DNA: TGTGCCATCATCCGGAACCCGAACACCGGGGAGCTGTTTTTT
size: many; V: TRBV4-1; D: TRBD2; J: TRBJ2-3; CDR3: CASRESGADTQYF; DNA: TGCGCCAGCAGGGAAAGCGGGGCAGATACGCAGTATTTT
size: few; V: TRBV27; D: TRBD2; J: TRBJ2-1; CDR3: CASRQSGGYNEQFF; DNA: TGTGCCAGCAGGCAGAGCGGGGGTTACAATGAGCAGTTCTTC
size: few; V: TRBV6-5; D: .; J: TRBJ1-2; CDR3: CASSPGHDGYTF; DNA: TGTGCCAGCAGTCCAGGACACGATGGCTACACCTTC
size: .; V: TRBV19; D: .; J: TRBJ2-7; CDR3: CASSSGRTGTTNRYEQYF; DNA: TGTGCCAGCTCCTCGGGGAGGACAGGAACTACTAACCGTTACGAGCAGTACTTC
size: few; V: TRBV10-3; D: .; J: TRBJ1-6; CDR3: CAISDPEGANSPLHF; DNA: TGTGCCATCAGTGACCCGGAGGGCGCCAATTCACCCCTCCACTTT
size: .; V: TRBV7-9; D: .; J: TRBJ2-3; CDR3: CASSLERSRGDTQYF; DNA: TGTGCCAGCAGCTTAGAACGGTCGAGGGGGGATACGCAGTATTTT
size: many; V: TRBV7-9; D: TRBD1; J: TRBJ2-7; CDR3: CASSFRDRAYEQYF; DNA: TGCGCCAGCAGCTTCCGGGACAGGGCCTACGAGCAGTACTTC
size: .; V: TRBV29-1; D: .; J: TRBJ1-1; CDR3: CSVGAVNTEAFF; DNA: TGCAGCGTTGGGGCAGTAAACACTGAAGCTTTCTTT
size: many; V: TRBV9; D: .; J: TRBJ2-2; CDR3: CASSVPRFGELFF; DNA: TGTGCCAGCAGCGTACCACGGTTCGGGGAGCTGTTTTTT
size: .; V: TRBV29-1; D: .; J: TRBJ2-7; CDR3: CSVEDRGTYEQYF; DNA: TGCAGCGTTGAAGATAGGGGTACCTACGAGCAGTACTTC
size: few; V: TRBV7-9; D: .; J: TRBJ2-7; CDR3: CASSLGGAYYEQYF; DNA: TGTGCCAGCAGCTTAGGAGGAGCGTACTACGAGCAGTACTTC
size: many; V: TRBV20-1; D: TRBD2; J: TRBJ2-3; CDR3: CSARGELAGAGDTQYF; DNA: TGCAGTGCTAGAGGGGAACTAGCGGGAGCCGGAGATACGCAGTATTTT
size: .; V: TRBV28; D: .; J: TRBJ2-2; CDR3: CASFRDTGELFF; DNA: TGTGCCAGCTTCAGGGACACCGGGGAGCTGTTTTTT
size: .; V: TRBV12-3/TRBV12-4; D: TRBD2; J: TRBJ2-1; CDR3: CASSRSGGRSSYNEQFF; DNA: TGTGCCAGCAGCCGCTCGGGGGGACGAAGCTCCTACAATGAGCAGTTCTTC
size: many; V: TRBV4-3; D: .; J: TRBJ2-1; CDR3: CASSQVLSNNEQFF; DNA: TGCGCCAGCAGCCAAGTCTTGAGTAACAATGAGCAGTTCTTC
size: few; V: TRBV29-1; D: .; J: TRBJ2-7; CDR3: CSVAGRASSYEQYF; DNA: TGCAGCGTTGCCGGGCGGGCCAGCTCCTACGAGCAGTACTTC
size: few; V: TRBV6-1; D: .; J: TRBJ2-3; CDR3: CASSLGPRGTQYF; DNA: TGTGCCAGCAGCCTGGGACCCAGGGGTACGCAGTATTTT
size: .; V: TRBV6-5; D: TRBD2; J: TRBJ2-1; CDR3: CASSYTAGTSTYNEQFF; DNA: TGTGCCAGCAGTTACACCGCCGGGACTAGCACCTACAATGAGCAGTTCTTC
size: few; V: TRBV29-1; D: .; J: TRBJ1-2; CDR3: CSAPGEEYGYTF; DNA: TGCAGCGCCCCTGGTGAGGAATATGGCTACACCTTC
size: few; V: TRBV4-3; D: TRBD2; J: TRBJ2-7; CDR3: CASSQERAGGPYEQYF; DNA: TGCGCCAGCAGCCAAGAGAGAGCGGGAGGGCCGTACGAGCAGTACTTC
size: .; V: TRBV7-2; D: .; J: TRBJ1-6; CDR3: CASSQLSNSPLHF; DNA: TGTGCCAGCAGCCAACTTAGCAATTCACCCCTCCACTTT
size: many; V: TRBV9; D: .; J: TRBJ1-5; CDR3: CASSAGPGINQPQHF; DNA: TGTGCCAGCAGCGCGGGTCCGGGGATCAATCAGCCCCAGCATTTT
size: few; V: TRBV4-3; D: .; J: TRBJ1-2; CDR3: CASSTWEGYGYTF; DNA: TGCGCCAGCAGCACATGGGAAGGCTATGGCTACACCTTC
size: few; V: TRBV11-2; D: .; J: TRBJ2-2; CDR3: CASAPTTATISNTGELFF; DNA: TGTGCCAGCGCCCCTACCACTGCTACGATTTCGAACACCGGGGAGCTGTTTTTT
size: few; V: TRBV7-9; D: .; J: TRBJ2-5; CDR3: CASSFGTVGETQYF; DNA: TGTGCCAGCAGCTTCGGGACGGTGGGAGAGACCCAGTACTTC
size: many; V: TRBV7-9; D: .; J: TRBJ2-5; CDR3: CASTGLQETQYF; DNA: TGTGCCAGTACGGGACTCCAAGAGACCCAGTACTTC
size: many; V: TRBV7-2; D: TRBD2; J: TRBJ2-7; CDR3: CASSLEGLASYEQYF; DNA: TGTGCCAGCAGCTTAGAGGGACTAGCGAGCTACGAGCAGTACTTC
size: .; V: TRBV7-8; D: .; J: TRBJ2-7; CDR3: CASSLVAGTWTDYEQYF; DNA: TGTGCCAGCAGCTTAGTCGCGGGGACCTGGACCGACTACGAGCAGTACTTC
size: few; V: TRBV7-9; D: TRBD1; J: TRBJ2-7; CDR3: CASSLSSGTASYEQYF; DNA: TGTGCCAGCAGCTTATCCTCCGGGACAGCCTCCTACGAGCAGTACTTC
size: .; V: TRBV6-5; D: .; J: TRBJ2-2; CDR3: CASSYSPGTTGELFF; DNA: TGTGCCAGCAGTTACTCCCCAGGGACCACCGGGGAGCTGTTTTTT